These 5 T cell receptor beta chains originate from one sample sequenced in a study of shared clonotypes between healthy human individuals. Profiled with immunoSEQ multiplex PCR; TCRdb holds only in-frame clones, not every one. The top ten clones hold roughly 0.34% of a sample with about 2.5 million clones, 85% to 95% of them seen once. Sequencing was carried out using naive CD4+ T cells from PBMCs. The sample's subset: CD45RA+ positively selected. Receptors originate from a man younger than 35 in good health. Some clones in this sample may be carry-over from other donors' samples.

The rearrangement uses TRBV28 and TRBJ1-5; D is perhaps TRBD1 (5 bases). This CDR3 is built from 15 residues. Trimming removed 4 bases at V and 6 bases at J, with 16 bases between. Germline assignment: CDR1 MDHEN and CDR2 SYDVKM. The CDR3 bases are TGTGCCAGCAGTTCAGGGCCCCTTCCCGGTCAGCCCCAGCATTTT. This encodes CASSSGPLPGQPQHF.

CDR3 DNA: TGTGCCAGCAGCGCCCCCAACAGGGGAGGTGAGCAGTTCTTC. Its protein product is CASSAPNRGGEQFF. The V call is TRBV9, the J call TRBJ2-1; a weak D match, TRBD1 (7 bases). CDR3 length: 14 residues. Germline V gives CDR1 SGDLS, CDR2 YYNGEE. The V gene lost 3 bases and the J gene lost 9 bases, with 16 bases spanning the gap.

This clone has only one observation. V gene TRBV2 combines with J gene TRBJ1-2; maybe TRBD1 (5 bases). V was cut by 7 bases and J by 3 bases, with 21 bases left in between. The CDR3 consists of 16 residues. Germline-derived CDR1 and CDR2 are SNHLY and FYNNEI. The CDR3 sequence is CASIRDGGRKDYGYTF. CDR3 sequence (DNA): TGTGCCAGCATCCGGGACGGTGGAAGGAAAGACTATGGCTACACCTTC.

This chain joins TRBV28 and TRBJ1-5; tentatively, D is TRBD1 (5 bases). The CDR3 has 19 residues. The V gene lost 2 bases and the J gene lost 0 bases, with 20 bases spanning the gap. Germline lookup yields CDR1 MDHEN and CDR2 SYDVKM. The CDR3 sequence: CASSLEQARGDYSNQPQHF. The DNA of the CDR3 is TGTGCCAGCAGTTTAGAACAGGCCCGTGGGGATTATAGCAATCAGCCCCAGCATTTT.

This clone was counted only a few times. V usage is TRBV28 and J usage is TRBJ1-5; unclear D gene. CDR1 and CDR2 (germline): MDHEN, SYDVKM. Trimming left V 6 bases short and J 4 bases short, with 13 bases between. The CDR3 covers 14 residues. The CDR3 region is CASREGSGNQPQHF. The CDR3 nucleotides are TGTGCCAGCAGAGAGGGAAGTGGTAATCAGCCCCAGCATTTT.